The 21 T cell receptor beta chains listed next were all sequenced from one sample in a study of identical twins. TCRdb reanalysed the 5' RACE reads using MiXCR and keeps one entry per CDR3 protein. The sample carries hundreds of thousands of distinct CDR3 sequences, about 20% recorded once. These data also featured in a second study, about T cells expressing NK-cell markers.

The sequenced material came from PBMCs. These receptors were taken from a woman under 30 in good health.

This sequence joins TRBV6-1 and TRBJ2-7, with 7 bases aligning to TRBD2. V shed 6 bases, J shed 2 bases, and the junction held 7 bases outside the gene matches. The length of the CDR3 is 14 residues. CDR1 MNHNS and CDR2 SASEGT come from the germline V gene. DNA for the CDR3: TGTGCCAGCAGCGTGGGGGGGGTAACCTACGAGCAGTACTTC. Protein sequence: CASSVGGVTYEQYF.

This rearrangement joins TRBV20-1 to TRBJ2-1; 8 bases are shared with TRBD1. The V segment lost 0 bases and the J segment 9 bases; nucleotides outside the gene matches: 7. From germline, CDR1 is DFQATT and CDR2 SNEGSKA (reference sequence). There are 14 residues in the CDR3. The CDR3 coding sequence is TGCAGTGCTAGAGATGGGACAGGCCCGGGTGAGCAGTTCTTC. Protein: CSARDGTGPGEQFF.

The DNA of the CDR3 is TGTGCCAGCAGCGGAGGAGTTGACTGGGGTGAGACCCAGTACTTC. It yields the protein CASSGGVDWGETQYF. The chain uses TRBV9 and TRBJ2-5; D is unresolved. Trimming left V 3 bases short and J 5 bases short, with 17 bases between. This CDR3 region has 15 residues. CDR1 and CDR2 (germline): SGDLS, YYNGEE.

This clonotype has just a few counts. The chain couples TRBV20-1 to TRBJ2-7, with 10 nucleotides matching TRBD1. This CDR3 is 13 amino acids long. Germline CDR1 DFQATT, CDR2 SNEGSKA (reference sequence). With V trimmed by 7 bases and J by 6 bases, 9 bases remained unmatched. Here the CDR3 DNA reads TGCAGTGTCCTCGGACAGGGGGAAAGCGAGCAGTACTTC. It yields the protein CSVLGQGESEQYF.

The chain combines TRBV7-8 with TRBJ2-1; 7 bases agree with TRBD2. The CDR3 spans 14 residues. CDR1 and CDR2 from the germline V gene are SGHVS and FQNEAQ. V lost 2 bases, J lost 7 bases, and 5 bases stayed unmatched. The DNA for the CDR3 is TGTGCCAGCAGCTTACGAGCGGGATGGAATGAGCAGTTCTTC. Translation gives CASSLRAGWNEQFF.

This clonotype was detected a few times. The chain has TRBV4-3 and TRBJ2-7; TRBD2 is a possible D gene (6 bases). V was clipped by 1 base and J by 0 bases, with 19 bases between them. Germline values: CDR1 LGHNA, CDR2 YSLEER. CDR3 length: 18 residues. CDR3 amino acids: CASSQAVARGAASYEQYF. The CDR3 DNA follows: TGCGCCAGCAGCCAAGCGGTTGCACGCGGGGCGGCCTCCTACGAGCAGTACTTC.

This chain uses TRBV20-1 with TRBJ2-3, with 10 positions matching TRBD1. Germline CDR1 DFQATT, CDR2 SNEGSKA (reference sequence). CDR3 size: 16 residues. Trimming cost V 5 bases and J 3 bases; bases outside gene matches: 11. The CDR3 here is CSARPKGQGKTDTQYF. The CDR3 region has the DNA TGCAGTGCTCGCCCCAAGGGACAGGGGAAGACAGATACGCAGTATTTT.

This clonotype was counted a few times. The chain links TRBV5-1 to TRBJ2-1, with D maybe TRBD2 (5 bases). V was clipped by 1 base and J by 0 bases, with 14 bases between them. CDR3 length equals 17 residues. CDR1 and CDR2 (germline): SGHRS, YFSETQ. CDR3 sequence reads: CASSLLPTGSSYNEQFF. For the CDR3, the DNA is TGCGCCAGCAGCTTGTTGCCCACGGGGAGCTCCTACAATGAGCAGTTCTTC.

The J gene is TRBJ2-5, the V gene TRBV7-3; D ambiguous. Germline V gene data show CDR1 as SGHTA and CDR2 as FQGTGA. The CDR3 has 13 amino acids. Between the trimmed V and J ends, which lost 5 bases and 2 bases, there was a span of 9 bases. CDR3 sequence reads: CASSPMGQETQYF. CDR3 sequence (DNA): TGTGCCAGCAGCCCTATGGGTCAAGAGACCCAGTACTTC.

This chain joins TRBV20-1 and TRBJ2-3; the D gene is possibly TRBD2 (5 bases). CDR1 and CDR2 (germline): DFQATT, SNEGSKA (reference sequence). Trimming pared 6 bases from V and 2 bases from J, leaving 15 bases between. The CDR3 extends over 14 amino acids. In DNA, the CDR3 is TGCAGTGCCCCGGACTCCCGGGCCACAGATACGCAGTATTTT. This codes for CSAPDSRATDTQYF.

V and J are TRBV5-5 and TRBJ2-1; 12 bases are a match to TRBD2. The CDR3 totals 15 residues. Trimming at V came to 4 bases and at J to 10 bases, leaving 9 bases not matched to a gene. CDR1 and CDR2 from the germline V gene are SGHKS and YYEKEE (reference sequence). The CDR3 region has the DNA TGTGCCAGCAGCACCCCTAGCGGGAGGGCCAGAGAGCAGTTCTTC. It translates to CASSTPSGRAREQFF.

As for this clonotype: At one boundary the junction diverges from the germline segment, which might be a read error. The chain couples TRBV5-1 to TRBJ1-2; D call uncertain. From germline, CDR1 is SGHRS and CDR2 YFSETQ. CDR3 length: 12 amino acids. Written as DNA, the CDR3 is TGCGCCAGCAGCGTGACTTCAGAGGCAATCTCCTTC. Translation: CASSVTSEAISF. The whole variable domain, remainder taken from reference TRBV5-1 and TRBJ1-2, is KAGVTQTPRYLIKTRGQQVTLSCSPISGHRSVSWYQQTPGQGLQFLFEYFSETQRNKGNFPGRFSGRQFSNSRSEMNVSTLELGDSALYLCASSVTSEAISFGSGTRLTVV.

The J gene is TRBJ1-4, the V gene TRBV11-3; weak D call: TRBD1 (5 bases). CDR3 length: 15 amino acids. V shed 2 bases and J shed 8 bases, with 15 bases lying between them. Germline-derived CDR1 and CDR2 are SGHNT and YENEEA. This CDR3 is CASSLSGLGGEKLFF. For the CDR3, the DNA is TGTGCCAGCAGCTTATCGGGGCTGGGCGGGGAAAAACTGTTTTTT. Full variable domain (rest looked up from reference TRBV11-3 and TRBJ1-4): EAGVVQSPRYKIIEKKQPVAFWCNPISGHNTLYWYLQNLGQGPELLIRYENEEAVDDSQLPKDRFSAERLKGVDSTLKIQPAELGDSAVYLCASSLSGLGGEKLFFGSGTQLSVL.

The rearrangement uses TRBV10-3 and TRBJ2-7; 8 bases are shared with TRBD2. Germline V gene sequence: CDR1 ENHRY, CDR2 SYGVKD. Trimming cost V 8 bases and J 5 bases; bases outside gene matches: 11. The CDR3 sequence is 14 residues long. The CDR3 here is CAIGEPGLVNEQYF. CDR3 DNA: TGTGCCATCGGAGAACCGGGACTAGTCAACGAGCAGTACTTC.

This clonotype was seen only a few times. The CDR3: CASSLKRDRGYNEQFF. CDR3 sequence (DNA): TGTGCCAGCAGCCTTAAAAGGGACAGGGGCTACAATGAGCAGTTCTTC. The rearrangement uses TRBV7-3 and TRBJ2-1; TRBD1 matches at 10 bases. Germline-derived CDR1 and CDR2 are SGHTA and FQGTGA. Trimming at V came to 5 bases and at J to 3 bases, leaving 7 bases not matched to a gene. CDR3 size: 16 residues.

This rearrangement joins TRBV6-1 to TRBJ2-3, with D perhaps matching TRBD1 (7 bases). Per germline, CDR1 MNHNS and CDR2 SASEGT. Trimming cost V 6 bases and J 0 bases, with 10 bases left between them. The CDR3 spans 14 residues. CDR3 nucleotide sequence: TGTGCCAGCAGCAGGGGGGAGAGCACAGATACGCAGTATTTT. Translating it yields CASSRGESTDTQYF.

The chain has TRBV12-3 or TRBV12-4 and TRBJ2-2; 10 nucleotides align to TRBD1. Germline trimming cut 5 bases from V and 7 bases from J; bases unmatched to any gene: 7. The CDR3 contains 15 residues. The DNA of the CDR3 is TGTGCCAGCAGTACCGCCGGGACAGGGGTCGGGGAGCTGTTTTTT. It codes for CASSTAGTGVGELFF.

The V call is TRBV5-1, the J call TRBJ2-2; 11 bases are shared with TRBD2. V shed 4 bases, J shed 1 base, and the junction held 3 bases outside the gene matches. Germline V gene data show CDR1 as SGHRS and CDR2 as YFSETQ. The CDR3 length is 16 residues. CDR3 DNA sequence: TGCGCCAGCAGCCATAGCGGGGGGGTGAACACCGGGGAGCTGTTTTTT. Translation: CASSHSGGVNTGELFF.

This clonotype was detected only a few times. This rearrangement joins TRBV24-1 to TRBJ2-1, with 8 bases identical to TRBD2. CDR3 length: 14 amino acids. Germline V gene data show CDR1 as KGHDR and CDR2 as SFDVKD. V lost 6 bases, J lost 8 bases, and 8 bases stayed unmatched. The CDR3: CATSLSGDSHEQFF. The CDR3 bases are TGTGCCACCAGTCTTAGCGGGGACTCTCATGAGCAGTTCTTC.

The rearrangement uses TRBV20-1 and TRBJ2-3; 11 positions agree with TRBD1. J gave up 6 bases and V 6 bases, and 8 bases lay outside the gene matches. The CDR3 runs 14 residues. Germline V lookup: CDR1 DFQATT, CDR2 SNEGSKA (reference sequence). The chain's CDR3 is CSARPGQGGDTQYF. CDR3 bases: TGCAGTGCCAGACCGGGACAGGGGGGGGATACGCAGTATTTT.

Only a few counts were recorded for this clonotype. V is TRBV5-1 and J is TRBJ1-1; weak D call: TRBD1 (5 bases). The CDR3 has 14 residues. The germline V and J ends were trimmed by 4 bases and 4 bases, with 14 bases remaining between them. CDR1 is SGHRS and CDR2 is YFSETQ in the germline V gene. The CDR3 nucleotides are TGCGCCAGCAGCGCGGATGGGGGGAGCACTGAAGCTTTCTTT. Translated: CASSADGGSTEAFF.